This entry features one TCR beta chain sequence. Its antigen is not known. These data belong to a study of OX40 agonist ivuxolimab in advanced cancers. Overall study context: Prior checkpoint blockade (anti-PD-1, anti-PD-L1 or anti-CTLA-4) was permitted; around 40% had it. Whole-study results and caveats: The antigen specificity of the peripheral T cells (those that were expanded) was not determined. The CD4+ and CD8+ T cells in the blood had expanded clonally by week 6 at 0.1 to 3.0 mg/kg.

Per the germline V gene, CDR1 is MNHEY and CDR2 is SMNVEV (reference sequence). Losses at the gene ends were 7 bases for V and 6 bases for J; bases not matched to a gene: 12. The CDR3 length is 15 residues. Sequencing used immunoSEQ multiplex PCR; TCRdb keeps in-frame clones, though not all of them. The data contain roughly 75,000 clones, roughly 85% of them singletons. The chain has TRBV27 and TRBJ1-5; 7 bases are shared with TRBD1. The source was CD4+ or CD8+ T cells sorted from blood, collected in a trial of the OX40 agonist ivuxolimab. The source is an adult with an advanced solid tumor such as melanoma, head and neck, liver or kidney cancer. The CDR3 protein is CASKKGDSLPQPQHF. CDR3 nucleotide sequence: TGTGCCAGCAAAAAGGGGGACAGCTTACCTCAGCCCCAGCATTTT.